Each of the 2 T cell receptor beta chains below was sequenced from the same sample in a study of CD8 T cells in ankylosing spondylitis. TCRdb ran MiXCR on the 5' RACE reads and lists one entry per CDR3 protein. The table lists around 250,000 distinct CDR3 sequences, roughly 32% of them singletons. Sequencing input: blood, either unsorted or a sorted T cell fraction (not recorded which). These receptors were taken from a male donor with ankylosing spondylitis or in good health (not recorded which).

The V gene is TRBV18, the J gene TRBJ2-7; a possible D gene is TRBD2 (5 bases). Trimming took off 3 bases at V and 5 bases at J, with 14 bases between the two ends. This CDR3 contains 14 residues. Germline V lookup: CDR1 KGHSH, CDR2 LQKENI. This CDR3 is CASSPTRACHEQYF. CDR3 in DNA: TGTGCCAGCTCACCCACGAGGGCCTGCCACGAGCAGTACTTC.

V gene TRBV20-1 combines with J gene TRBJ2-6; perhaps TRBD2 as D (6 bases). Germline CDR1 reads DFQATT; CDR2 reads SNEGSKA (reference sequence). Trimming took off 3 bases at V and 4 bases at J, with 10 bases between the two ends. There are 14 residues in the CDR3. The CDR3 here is CSARGGVGANVLTF. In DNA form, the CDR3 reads TGCAGTGCTAGGGGGGGAGTAGGGGCCAACGTCCTGACTTTC.